The 10 T cell receptor beta chains below all came from one sample that was sequenced in a study of T cell responses to AZD1222 COVID-19 vaccine. The table came from immunoSEQ multiplex PCR; TCRdb's copy has only in-frame clones and leaves some out. The profile shows approximately 150,000 clones, around 90% of them singletons. The specimen comprised peripheral blood, sampled on day 0 of MenACWY control vaccination. These receptors came from an adult in good health.

Here the CDR3 reads CASSFGQGWNNEQFF. DNA of the CDR3: TGTGCCAGCAGCTTCGGGCAGGGCTGGAACAATGAGCAGTTCTTC. The chain employs TRBV7-3 and TRBJ2-1; tentatively, D is TRBD1 (5 bases). Germline loops: CDR1 SGHTA, CDR2 FQGTGA. The CDR3 runs to 15 residues. Trimming removed 3 bases at V and 5 bases at J, with 14 bases between.

The chain joins TRBV5-1 to TRBJ1-3; 7 bases are a match to TRBD1. This CDR3 is built from 13 residues. Germline CDR1 is SGHRS and CDR2 is YFSETQ. Trimming removed 7 bases from V and 0 bases from J; junction bases left unmatched: 1. The CDR3 spells CASGDSSGNTIYF. CDR3 sequence (DNA): TGCGCCAGCGGGGACAGCTCTGGAAACACCATATATTTT. The full variable domain, in which reference TRBV5-1 and TRBJ1-3 provide the parts outside the CDR3, is KAGVTQTPRYLIKTRGQQVTLSCSPISGHRSVSWYQQTPGQGLQFLFEYFSETQRNKGNFPGRFSGRQFSNSRSEMNVSTLELGDSALYLCASGDSSGNTIYFGEGSWLTVV.

The V gene is TRBV7-2, the J gene TRBJ2-7, with 7 nucleotides matching TRBD2. The CDR3 length is 13 residues. After removal of 8 bases from V and 2 bases from J, the junction contained 6 bases not matched to a gene. Germline V gene lookup returns CDR1 SGHTA and CDR2 FQGNSA. The CDR3 loop is CASVGTNPYEQYF. The CDR3 DNA is TGTGCCAGCGTGGGGACTAACCCCTACGAGCAGTACTTC.

The rearrangement uses TRBV10-3 and TRBJ2-1; D is unresolved. Germline loops: CDR1 ENHRY, CDR2 SYGVKD. Trimming cost V 0 bases and J 0 bases, with 12 bases left between them. CDR3 size: 17 residues. The CDR3 DNA reads TGTGCCATCAGTGAGTCGATGGCGGCTAGCTCCTACAATGAGCAGTTCTTC. This gives the protein CAISESMAASSYNEQFF.

V is TRBV10-3 and J is TRBJ1-1; the D gene is possibly TRBD1 (6 bases). The V gene lost 8 bases and the J gene lost 4 bases, with 11 bases spanning the gap. CDR3 length equals 12 residues. Germline assignment: CDR1 ENHRY and CDR2 SYGVKD. In DNA, the CDR3 is TGTGCCATCCGGGGGCTGGGCACTGAAGCTTTCTTT. Residues: CAIRGLGTEAFF.

Only one count was recorded for this clone. The chain recombines TRBV2 with TRBJ2-3; D not resolved. Germline V CDR1 and CDR2: SNHLY, FYNNEI. Trimming removed 0 bases at V and 3 bases at J, with 19 bases between. The CDR3 is 18 residues long. The CDR3 reads CASSEAPRLVGTTDTQYF. CDR3 nucleotides: TGTGCCAGCAGTGAAGCCCCGCGACTGGTAGGAACAACAGATACGCAGTATTTT.

The chain recombines TRBV7-2 with TRBJ1-5; no definite D call. CDR1 is SGHTA, CDR2 FQGNSA, per germline. There are 12 residues in the CDR3. Trimming pared 5 bases from V and 1 base from J, leaving 3 bases between. CDR3 loop: CASSASNQPQHF. The CDR3 DNA follows: TGTGCCAGCAGCGCGAGCAATCAGCCCCAGCATTTT. Filled out from reference TRBV7-2 and TRBJ1-5, the complete variable domain reads GAGVSQSPSNKVTEKGKDVELRCDPISGHTALYWYRQSLGQGLEFLIYFQGNSAPDKSGLPSDRFSAERTGGSVSTLTIQRTQQEDSAVYLCASSASNQPQHFGDGTRLSIL.

V and J are TRBV28 and TRBJ2-5, with 9 positions matching TRBD2. Germline CDR1 is MDHEN and CDR2 is SYDVKM. This CDR3 is 15 amino acids long. The V gene end was trimmed by 5 bases and the J gene end by 4 bases; junction bases not matched to a gene: 8. The CDR3 sequence: CASSDAELAGETQYF. In DNA form, the CDR3 reads TGTGCCAGCAGTGATGCGGAACTAGCGGGAGAGACCCAGTACTTC.

As for this clone: One end of the junction fails to match germline, which may point to a read error. The chain links TRBV6-6 to TRBJ2-1; D is possibly TRBD2 (5 bases). Germline CDR1 reads MNHNY; CDR2 reads SVGAGI (reference sequence). The CDR3 runs 15 residues. CDR3 protein: CASSYGQDLPNGQFF. The CDR3 DNA reads as TGTGCCAGCAGTTACGGCCAGGACTTACCGAATGGGCAGTTCTTC.

This clone was counted once. The V gene is TRBV5-6, the J gene TRBJ2-1; the D gene could be TRBD1 or TRBD2 (5 bases each). The CDR3 consists of 15 residues. The V gene lost 4 bases and the J gene lost 4 bases, with 15 bases spanning the gap. Germline CDR1 reads SGHDT; CDR2 reads YYEEEE. CDR3 protein: CASSPGPTQYNEQFF. CDR3 sequence (DNA): TGTGCCAGCAGCCCGGGGCCTACGCAATACAATGAGCAGTTCTTC.